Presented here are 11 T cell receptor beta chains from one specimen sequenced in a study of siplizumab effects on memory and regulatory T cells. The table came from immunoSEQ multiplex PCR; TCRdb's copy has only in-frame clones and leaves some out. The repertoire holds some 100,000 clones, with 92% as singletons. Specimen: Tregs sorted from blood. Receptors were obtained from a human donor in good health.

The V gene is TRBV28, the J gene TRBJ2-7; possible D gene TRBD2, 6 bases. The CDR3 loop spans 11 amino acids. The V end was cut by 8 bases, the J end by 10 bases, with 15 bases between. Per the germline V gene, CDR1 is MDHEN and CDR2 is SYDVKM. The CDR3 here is CASGLEGPQYF. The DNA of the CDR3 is TGTGCCAGCGGATTGGAGGGCCCTCAGTACTTC.

The DNA of the CDR3 is TGCGCCAGCAGCTTGGCAACGGGTTGGGAAGAGACCCAGTACTTC. Translation gives CASSLATGWEETQYF. The chain recombines TRBV5-1 with TRBJ2-5; D not certain. Germline V gives CDR1 SGHRS, CDR2 YFSETQ. There are 15 residues in the CDR3. V lost 0 bases and J 3 bases, leaving 12 bases between the germline ends.

CDR3 residues: CASSWTSRRETQYF. CDR3 coding DNA: TGTGCCAGCAGTTGGACTAGCCGTCGAGAGACCCAGTACTTC. The chain couples TRBV27 to TRBJ2-5, with 8 bases that match TRBD2. This CDR3 has 14 residues. Trimming cost V 4 bases and J 4 bases; bases outside gene matches: 5. Looked up from germline, CDR1 is MNHEY and CDR2 is SMNVEV (reference sequence).

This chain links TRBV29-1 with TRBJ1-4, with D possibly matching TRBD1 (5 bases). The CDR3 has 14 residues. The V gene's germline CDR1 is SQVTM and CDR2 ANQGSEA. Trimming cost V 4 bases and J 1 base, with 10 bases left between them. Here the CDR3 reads CSVAPGGTNEKLFF. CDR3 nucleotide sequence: TGCAGCGTTGCCCCCGGGGGAACTAATGAAAAACTGTTTTTT.

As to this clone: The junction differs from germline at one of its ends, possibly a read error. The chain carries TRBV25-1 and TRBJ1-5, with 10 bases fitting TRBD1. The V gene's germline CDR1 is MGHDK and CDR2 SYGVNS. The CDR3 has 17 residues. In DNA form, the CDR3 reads TGTGCCCGCAGTGAAGGGGGGGGGACAGGGGTCAATCAGCCCCAGCATTTT. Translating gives CARSEGGGTGVNQPQHF. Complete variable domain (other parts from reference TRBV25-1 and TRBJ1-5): EADIYQTPRYLVIGTGKKITLECSQTMGHDKMYWYQQDPGMELHLIHYSYGVNSTEKGDLSSESTVSRIRTEHFPLTLESARPSHTSQYLCARSEGGGTGVNQPQHFGDGTRLSIL.

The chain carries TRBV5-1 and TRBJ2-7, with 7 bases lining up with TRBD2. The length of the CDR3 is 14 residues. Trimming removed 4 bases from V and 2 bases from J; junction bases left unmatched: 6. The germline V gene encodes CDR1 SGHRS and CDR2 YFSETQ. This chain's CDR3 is CASSPGGSTYEQYF. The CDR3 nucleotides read TGCGCCAGCAGCCCCGGCGGGAGCACCTACGAGCAGTACTTC.

CDR3 sequence: CASSQHDRTDTQYF. DNA for the CDR3: TGTGCCAGCAGTCAACACGACAGGACAGATACGCAGTATTTT. The chain has TRBV28 and TRBJ2-3, with D perhaps TRBD1 (6 bases). The CDR3 consists of 14 residues. Per the germline V gene, CDR1 is MDHEN and CDR2 is SYDVKM. Trimming left V 5 bases short and J 3 bases short, with 12 bases between.

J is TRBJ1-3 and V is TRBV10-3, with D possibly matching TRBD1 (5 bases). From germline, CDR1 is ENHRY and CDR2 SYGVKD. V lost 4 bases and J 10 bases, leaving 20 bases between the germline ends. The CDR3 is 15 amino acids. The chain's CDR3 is CAISGQPRTSGTIYF. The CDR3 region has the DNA TGTGCCATCAGTGGACAGCCGCGAACTAGTGGTACCATATATTTT.

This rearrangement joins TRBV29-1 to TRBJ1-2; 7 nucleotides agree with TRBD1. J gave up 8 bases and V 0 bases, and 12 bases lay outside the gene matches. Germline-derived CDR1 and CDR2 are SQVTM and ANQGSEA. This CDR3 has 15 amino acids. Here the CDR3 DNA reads TGCAGCGTTGAAGATGGGGCCGCAGGGGGGGAAGGCTACACCTTC. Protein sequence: CSVEDGAAGGEGYTF.

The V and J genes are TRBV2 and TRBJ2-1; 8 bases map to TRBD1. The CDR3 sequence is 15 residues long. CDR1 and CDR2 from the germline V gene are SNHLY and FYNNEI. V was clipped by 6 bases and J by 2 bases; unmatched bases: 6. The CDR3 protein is CASSAGQGPYNEQFF. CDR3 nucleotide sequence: TGTGCCAGCAGCGCCGGACAGGGACCCTACAATGAGCAGTTCTTC.

CDR3 in DNA: TGTGCCAGTACCAGCGGATCCTACAATGAGCAGTTCTTC. It yields the protein CASTSGSYNEQFF. J is TRBJ2-1 and V is TRBV19, with a weak D call TRBD2 (5 bases). Trimming removed 7 bases at V and 1 base at J, with 8 bases between. Germline V gene sequence: CDR1 LNHDA, CDR2 SQIVND (reference sequence). This CDR3 is built from 13 residues.